This TCR beta chain derives from a study of metastatic and nonmetastatic thyroid tumors. Study-level information: Samples came from malignant and benign thyroid patients, and repertoires were compared across blood and tumor or nodule tissue. Study-level findings and limits: It was reported that TCR beta diversity was significantly higher in malignant thyroid tumors than benign nodules, in blood and tumor.

Nobody among the patients had been given any treatment before thyroid surgery. In regard to this clone: Its antigen remains unidentified.

As processed by the authors: What underpinned the distant-metastasis classifier for papillary thyroid cancer was the set of CDR3 differences across clinicopathological groups. TCRdb re-clonotyped the PCR reads through MiXCR. Here the V and J calls rest on TCRdb's processing, not on the authors' analysis. The sample includes roughly 19,000 clones, about 24% of them seen just once. Sample: tumor tissue. The origin of this receptor is a female donor with papillary thyroid cancer or a benign thyroid nodule (not recorded which). Some clones in this sample may be carry-over from other donors' samples.

The CDR3 protein is CASSLSGGAERSPLHF. Here the CDR3 DNA reads TGCGCCAGCAGCCTATCAGGGGGCGCCGAACGCTCACCCCTCCACTTT. This sequence joins TRBV5-1 and TRBJ1-6; 8 bases fit TRBD1. V was pared by 4 bases and J by 10 bases, with 13 bases of the junction left unmatched. This CDR3 is built from 16 residues. Germline lookup yields CDR1 SGHRS and CDR2 YFSETQ. Complete variable domain (other parts from reference TRBV5-1 and TRBJ1-6): KAGVTQTPRYLIKTRGQQVTLSCSPISGHRSVSWYQQTPGQGLQFLFEYFSETQRNKGNFPGRFSGRQFSNSRSEMNVSTLELGDSALYLCASSLSGGAERSPLHFGNGTRLTVT.